The TCR beta chain described here comes from a study of T cells in Graves' hyperthyroidism and ophthalmopathy. RNA transcripts served as the template for amplifying TCR beta CDR3 regions. First-round RT-PCR targeting the TCR CDR3 was performed with the HTBI primer set. Each CDR3 protein is one row after TCRdb ran MiXCR on the multiplex PCR reads. This repertoire shows 130,000 to 150,000 distinct CDR3 sequences, around 21% found once; its top ten account for about 67%. The CDR3 totals 13 residues. V lost 7 bases and J lost 7; bases outside the gene matches: 4. Germline V lookup: CDR1 MNHNS, CDR2 SASEGT. This clonotype has at least ten counts.

What was sequenced was blood. The TCR was taken from a woman aged 45-60 years with Graves' hyperthyroidism that later progressed to Graves' ophthalmopathy. This chain uses TRBV6-1 with TRBJ2-2; 9 bases map to TRBD1. CDR3 residues: CASTQGAVGELFF. The DNA for the CDR3 is TGTGCCAGCACACAGGGGGCTGTCGGGGAGCTGTTTTTT.